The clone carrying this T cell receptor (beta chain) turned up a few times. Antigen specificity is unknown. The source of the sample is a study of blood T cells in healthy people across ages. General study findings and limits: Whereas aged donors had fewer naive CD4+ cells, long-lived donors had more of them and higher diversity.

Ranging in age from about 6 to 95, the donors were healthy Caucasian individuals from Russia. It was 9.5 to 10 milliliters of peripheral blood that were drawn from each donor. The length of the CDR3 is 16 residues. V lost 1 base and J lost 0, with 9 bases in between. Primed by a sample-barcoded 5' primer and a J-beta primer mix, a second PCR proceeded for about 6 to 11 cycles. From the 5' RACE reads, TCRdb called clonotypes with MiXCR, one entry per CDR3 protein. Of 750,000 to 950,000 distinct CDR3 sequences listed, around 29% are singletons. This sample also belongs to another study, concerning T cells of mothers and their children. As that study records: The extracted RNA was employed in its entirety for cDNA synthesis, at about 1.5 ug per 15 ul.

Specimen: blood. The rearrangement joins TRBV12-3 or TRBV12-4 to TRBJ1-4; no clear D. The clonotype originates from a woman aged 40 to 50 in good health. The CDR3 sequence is CASSLELAATNEKLFF. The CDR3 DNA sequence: TGTGCCAGCAGTTTAGAATTGGCTGCAACTAATGAAAAACTGTTTTTT.